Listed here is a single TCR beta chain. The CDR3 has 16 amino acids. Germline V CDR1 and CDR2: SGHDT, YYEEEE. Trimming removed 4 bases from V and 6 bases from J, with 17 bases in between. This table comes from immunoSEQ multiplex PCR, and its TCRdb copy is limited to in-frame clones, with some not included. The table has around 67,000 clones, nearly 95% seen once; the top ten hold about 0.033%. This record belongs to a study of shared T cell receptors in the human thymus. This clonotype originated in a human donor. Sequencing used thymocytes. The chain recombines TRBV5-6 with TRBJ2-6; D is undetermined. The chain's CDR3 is CASSPTSRLLANVLTF. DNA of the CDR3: TGTGCCAGCAGCCCCACCTCAAGGCTCCTGGCCAACGTCCTGACTTTC.